This T cell receptor beta chain comes out of a study of beta chain features in type 1 diabetes. On the study more broadly: What patients shared with healthy donors was a similar profile of age, gender and cell yields.

Purities over 95% were achieved in all sorted populations. Comment on this clone: As yet, its antigen is unknown.

The study's findings and limits: Reduced insertions and increased deletions marked VDJ junctions in type 1 diabetes patients. Among patients, naive, central memory and Treg TCRB repertoires appeared more similar than among healthy donors. Type 1 diabetes patients had moderately but significantly shorter TCRB CDR3s in all four CD4+ subsets.

Sequencing targeted expressed TCRB transcripts, as all isolated RNA had been reverse transcribed. Sequencing used immunoSEQ multiplex PCR; TCRdb keeps in-frame clones, though not all of them. In the table there are roughly 340,000 clones, roughly 13% of which are singletons. Trimming took 0 bases from V and 0 from J, leaving 9 bases between them. Germline-derived CDR1 and CDR2 are SGHAT and FQNNGV. CDR3 length: 15 amino acids. The specimen was naive CD4+ T cells from blood. The chain recombines TRBV11-2 with TRBJ2-7, with D unresolved. This TCR was sampled from a woman under 30 with type 1 diabetes. CDR3 bases: TGTGCCAGCAGCTTAGACCAGGCTTTCTCCTACGAGCAGTACGTC. This sequence encodes CASSLDQAFSYEQYV.